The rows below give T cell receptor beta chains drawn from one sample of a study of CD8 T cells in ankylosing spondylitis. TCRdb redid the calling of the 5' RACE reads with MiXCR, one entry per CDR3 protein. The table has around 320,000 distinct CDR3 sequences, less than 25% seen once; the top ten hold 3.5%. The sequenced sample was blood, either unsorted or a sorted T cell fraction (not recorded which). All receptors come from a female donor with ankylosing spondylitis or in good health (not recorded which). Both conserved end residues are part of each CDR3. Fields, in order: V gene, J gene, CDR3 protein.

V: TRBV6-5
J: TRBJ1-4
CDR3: CASRGLSEKLFF

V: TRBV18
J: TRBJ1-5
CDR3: CASSEAVQEGQPQHF

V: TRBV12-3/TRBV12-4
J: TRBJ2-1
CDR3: CASSSKPTGSYNEQFF

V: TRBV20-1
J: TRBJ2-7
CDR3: CSACPRGTSGNYEQYF

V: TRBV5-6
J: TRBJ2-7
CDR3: CASSLALLRDTAYEQYF

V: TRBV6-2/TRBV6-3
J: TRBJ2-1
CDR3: CASARSPTSGFRGNEQFF

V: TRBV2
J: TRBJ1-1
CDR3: CASSESDSQNTEAFF

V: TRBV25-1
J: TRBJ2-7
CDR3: CASSEHATGAREYEQYF

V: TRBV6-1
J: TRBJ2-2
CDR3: CASSPGQGARGRELFF

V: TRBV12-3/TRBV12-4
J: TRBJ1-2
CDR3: CASSLPGPYGYTF

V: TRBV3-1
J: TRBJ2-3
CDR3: CASSQDGAWTDTQYF

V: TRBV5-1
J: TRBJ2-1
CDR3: CASSLELAIYNEQFF

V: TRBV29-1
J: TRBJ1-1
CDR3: CSVAQGTYAEAFF

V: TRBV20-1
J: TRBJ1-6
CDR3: CSARETGGANSPLHF

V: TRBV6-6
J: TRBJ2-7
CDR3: CASRDGQGKQYF

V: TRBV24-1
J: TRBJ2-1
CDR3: CATSDRQRGEEQFF

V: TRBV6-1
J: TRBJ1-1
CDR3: CASGGRTLHLWGAFF

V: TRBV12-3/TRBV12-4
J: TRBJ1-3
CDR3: CASSLFRVYSGNTIYF

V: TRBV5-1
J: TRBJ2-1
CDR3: CASSFGDSYEQFF

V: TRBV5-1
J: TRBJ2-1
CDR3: CASSPGQGISFNEQFF

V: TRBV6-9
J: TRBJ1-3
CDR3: CASTGQGVTGNTIYF

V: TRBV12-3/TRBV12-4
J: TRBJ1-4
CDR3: CASRAPVGEEKLFF

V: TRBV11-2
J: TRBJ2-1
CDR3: CASSLNSGRAGEQFF

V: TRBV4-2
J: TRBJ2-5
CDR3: CASSQARGRSQETQYF

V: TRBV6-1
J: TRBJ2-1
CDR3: CASSRGTSALYNEQFF

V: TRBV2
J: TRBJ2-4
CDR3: CASSEGQGTNIQYF

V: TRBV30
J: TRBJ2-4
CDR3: CAWSVGLGGGKNIQYF

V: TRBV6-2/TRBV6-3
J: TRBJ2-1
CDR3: CASKTSGRVNEQFF

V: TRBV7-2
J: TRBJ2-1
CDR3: CASSLGGGRRGNEQFF

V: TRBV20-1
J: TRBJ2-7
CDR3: CSALLVGGHEQYF

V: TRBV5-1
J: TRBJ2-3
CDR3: CASSPGQSHTDTQYF

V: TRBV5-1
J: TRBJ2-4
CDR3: CASSPVEGAKNIQYF

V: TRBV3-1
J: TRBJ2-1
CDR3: CASSPGGGRVDEQFF

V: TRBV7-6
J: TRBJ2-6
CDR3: CASSPTGPNSGANVLTF

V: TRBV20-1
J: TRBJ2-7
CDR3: CSASNDRSGVTYEQYF

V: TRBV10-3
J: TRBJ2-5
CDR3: CAISEPSGGETQYF

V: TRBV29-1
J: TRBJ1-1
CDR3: CSVVSRRGGVNTEAFF

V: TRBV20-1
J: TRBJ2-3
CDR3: CSAPDRASGITNTQYF

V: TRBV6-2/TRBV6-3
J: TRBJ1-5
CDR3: CASSPVGMGNQPQHF

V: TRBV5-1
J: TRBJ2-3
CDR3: CASSYNGGPQDTQYF

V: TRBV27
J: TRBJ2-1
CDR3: CATAEISYNEQFF

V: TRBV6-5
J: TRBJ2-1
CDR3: CASSYPDRENEQFF

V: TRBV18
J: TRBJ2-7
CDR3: CASSPGIAGPYEQYF

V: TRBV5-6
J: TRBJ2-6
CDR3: CASSLYQGTAGANVLTF

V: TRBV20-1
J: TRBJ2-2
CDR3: CSAATSVGLGELFF

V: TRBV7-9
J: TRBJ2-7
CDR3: CASSLSGIRAYEQYF

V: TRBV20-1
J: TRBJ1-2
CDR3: CSAGGGGYTF

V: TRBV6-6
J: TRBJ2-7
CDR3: CASSYRDRYEQYF

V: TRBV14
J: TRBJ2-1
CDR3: CASRRDSSPILSYNEQFF